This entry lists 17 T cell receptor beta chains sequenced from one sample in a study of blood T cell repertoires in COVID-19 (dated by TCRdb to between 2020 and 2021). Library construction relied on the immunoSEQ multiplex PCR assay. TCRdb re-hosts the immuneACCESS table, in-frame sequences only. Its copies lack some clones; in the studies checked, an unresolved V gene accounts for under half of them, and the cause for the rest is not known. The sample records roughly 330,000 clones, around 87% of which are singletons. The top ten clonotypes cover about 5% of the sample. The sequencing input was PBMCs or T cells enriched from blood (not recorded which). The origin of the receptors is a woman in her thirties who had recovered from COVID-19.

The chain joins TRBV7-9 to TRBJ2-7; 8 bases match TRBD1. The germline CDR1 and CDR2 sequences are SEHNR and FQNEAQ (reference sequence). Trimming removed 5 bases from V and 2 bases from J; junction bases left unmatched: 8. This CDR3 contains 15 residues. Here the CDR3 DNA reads TGTGCCAGCAGCCCCCGGGACAGGAGCACCTACGAGCAGTACTTC. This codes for CASSPRDRSTYEQYF.

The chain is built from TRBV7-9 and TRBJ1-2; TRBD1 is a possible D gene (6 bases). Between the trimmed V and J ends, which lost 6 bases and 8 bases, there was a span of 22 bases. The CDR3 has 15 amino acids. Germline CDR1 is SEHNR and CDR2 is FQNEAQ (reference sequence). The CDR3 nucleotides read TGTGCCAGCAGATACGCACTAACAGGGTCGGAAGGCTACACCTTC. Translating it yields CASRYALTGSEGYTF.

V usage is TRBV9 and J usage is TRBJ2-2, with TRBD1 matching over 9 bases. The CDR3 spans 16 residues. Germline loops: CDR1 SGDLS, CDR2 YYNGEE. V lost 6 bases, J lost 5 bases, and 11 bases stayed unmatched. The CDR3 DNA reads TGTGCCAGCACCCCCCAGGGACAGGGTAGGACCGGGGAGCTGTTTTTT. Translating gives CASTPQGQGRTGELFF.

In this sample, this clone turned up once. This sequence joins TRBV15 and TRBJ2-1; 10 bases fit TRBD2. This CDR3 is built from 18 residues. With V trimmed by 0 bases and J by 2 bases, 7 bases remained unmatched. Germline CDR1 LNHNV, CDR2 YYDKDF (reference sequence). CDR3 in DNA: TGTGCCACCAGCAGAGAAGCCAGCGGGGGGGCCACCTACAATGAGCAGTTCTTC. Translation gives CATSREASGGATYNEQFF. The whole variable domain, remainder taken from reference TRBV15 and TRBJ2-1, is DAMVIQNPRYQVTQFGKPVTLSCSQTLNHNVMYWYQQKSSQAPKLLFHYYDKDFNNEADTPDNFQSRRPNTSFCFLDIRSPGLGDTAMYLCATSREASGGATYNEQFFGPGTRLTVL.

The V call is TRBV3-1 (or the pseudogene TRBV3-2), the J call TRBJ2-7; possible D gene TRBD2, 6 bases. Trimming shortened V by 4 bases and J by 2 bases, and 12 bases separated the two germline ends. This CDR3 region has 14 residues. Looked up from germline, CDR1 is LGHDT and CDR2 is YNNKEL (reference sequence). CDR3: CASSRGTVPYEQYF. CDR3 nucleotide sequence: TGTGCCAGCAGCCGCGGGACGGTCCCCTACGAGCAGTACTTC.

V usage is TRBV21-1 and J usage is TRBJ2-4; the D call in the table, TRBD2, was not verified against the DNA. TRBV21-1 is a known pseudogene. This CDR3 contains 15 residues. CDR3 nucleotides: TGTGCCAGCAGCAACCCGAGGAGGCTAGGTAAGATTCAGTACTTC. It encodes CASSNPRRLGKIQYF.

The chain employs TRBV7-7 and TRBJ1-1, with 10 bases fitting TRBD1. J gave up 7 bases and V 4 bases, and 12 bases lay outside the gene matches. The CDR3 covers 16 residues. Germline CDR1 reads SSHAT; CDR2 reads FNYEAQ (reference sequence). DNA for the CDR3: TGTGCCAGCAGCTCAAATCGACAGGGGGCCTTGGGTGAAGCTTTCTTT. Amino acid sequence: CASSSNRQGALGEAFF.

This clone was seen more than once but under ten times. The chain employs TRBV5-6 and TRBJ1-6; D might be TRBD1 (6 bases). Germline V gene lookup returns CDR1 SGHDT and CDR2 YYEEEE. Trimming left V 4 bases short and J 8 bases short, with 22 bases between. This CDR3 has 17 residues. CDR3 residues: CASSQRGQTWSYSPLHF. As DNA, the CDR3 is TGTGCCAGCAGCCAGCGGGGGCAAACGTGGTCATATTCACCCCTCCACTTT.

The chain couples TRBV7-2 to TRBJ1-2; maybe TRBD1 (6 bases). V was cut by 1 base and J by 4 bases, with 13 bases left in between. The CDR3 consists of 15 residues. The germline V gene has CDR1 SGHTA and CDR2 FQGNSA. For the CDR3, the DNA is TGTGCCAGCAGCTTAGTCCCAGGGGATGGCTATGGCTACACCTTC. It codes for CASSLVPGDGYGYTF.

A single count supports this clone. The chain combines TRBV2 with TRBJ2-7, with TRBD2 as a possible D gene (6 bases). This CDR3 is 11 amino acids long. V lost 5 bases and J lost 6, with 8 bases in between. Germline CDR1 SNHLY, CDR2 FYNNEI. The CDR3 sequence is CASSLEGEQYF. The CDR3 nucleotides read TGTGCCAGCAGTCTGGAGGGCGAGCAGTACTTC.

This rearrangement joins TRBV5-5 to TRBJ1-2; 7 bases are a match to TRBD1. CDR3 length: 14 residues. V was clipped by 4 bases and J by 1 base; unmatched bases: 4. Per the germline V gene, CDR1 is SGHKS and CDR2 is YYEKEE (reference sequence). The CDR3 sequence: CASSPRDSNYGYTF. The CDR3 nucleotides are TGTGCCAGCAGCCCAAGGGACAGTAACTATGGCTACACCTTC. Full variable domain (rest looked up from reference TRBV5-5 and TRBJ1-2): DAGVTQSPTHLIKTRGQQVTLRCSPISGHKSVSWYQQVLGQGPQFIFQYYEKEERGRGNFPDRFSARQFPNYSSELNVNALLLGDSALYLCASSPRDSNYGYTFGSGTRLTVV.

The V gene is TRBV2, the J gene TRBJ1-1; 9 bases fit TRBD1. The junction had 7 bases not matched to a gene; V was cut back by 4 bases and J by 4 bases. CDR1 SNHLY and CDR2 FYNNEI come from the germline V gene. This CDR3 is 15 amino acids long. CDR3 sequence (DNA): TGTGCCAGCAGTGGGGGACAGGGTAGGGTCACTGAAGCTTTCTTT. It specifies CASSGGQGRVTEAFF.

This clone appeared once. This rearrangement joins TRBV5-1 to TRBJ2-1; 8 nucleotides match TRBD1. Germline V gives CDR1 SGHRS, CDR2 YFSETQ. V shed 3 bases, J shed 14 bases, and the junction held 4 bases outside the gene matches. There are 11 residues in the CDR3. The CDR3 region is CASSYRDRKFF. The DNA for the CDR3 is TGCGCCAGCAGCTACCGGGACAGGAAGTTCTTC.

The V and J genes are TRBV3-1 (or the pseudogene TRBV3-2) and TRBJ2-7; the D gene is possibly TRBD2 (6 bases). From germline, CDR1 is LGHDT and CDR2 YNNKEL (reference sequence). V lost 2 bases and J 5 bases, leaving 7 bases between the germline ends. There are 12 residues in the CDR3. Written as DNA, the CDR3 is TGTGCCAGCAGCCAACTAGCGAACGAGCAGTACTTC. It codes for CASSQLANEQYF.

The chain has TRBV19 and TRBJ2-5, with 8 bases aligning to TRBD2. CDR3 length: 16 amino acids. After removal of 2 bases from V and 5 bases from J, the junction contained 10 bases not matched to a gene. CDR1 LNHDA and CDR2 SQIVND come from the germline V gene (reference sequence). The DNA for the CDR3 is TGTGCCAGTAGTATACTTTTCGGGGGGGGCCGGGAGACCCAGTACTTC. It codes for CASSILFGGGRETQYF.

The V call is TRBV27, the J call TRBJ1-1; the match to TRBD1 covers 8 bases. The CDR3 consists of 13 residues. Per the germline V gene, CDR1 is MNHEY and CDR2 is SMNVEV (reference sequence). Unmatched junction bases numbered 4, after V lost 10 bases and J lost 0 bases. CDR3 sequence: CATTGGLNTEAFF. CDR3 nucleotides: TGTGCCACCACAGGGGGATTGAACACTGAAGCTTTCTTT.

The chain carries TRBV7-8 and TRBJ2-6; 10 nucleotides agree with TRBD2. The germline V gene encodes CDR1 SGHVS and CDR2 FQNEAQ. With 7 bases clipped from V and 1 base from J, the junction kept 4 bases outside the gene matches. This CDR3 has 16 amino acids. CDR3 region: CASIASGGSGANVLTF. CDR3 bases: TGTGCCAGCATCGCTAGCGGGGGATCTGGGGCCAACGTCCTGACTTTC.